The source of this TCR beta chain is a study of radiotherapy plus CTLA-4 blockade in lung cancer. About this clone: The antigen remains unidentified.

Produced via immunoSEQ multiplex PCR; TCRdb's table is partial and in-frame only. The table records more than 95,000 clones, around 75% of them present only once. Regarding the study as a whole: According to reports, early shifts in blood T cell clones, alongside interferon-beta, forecast response most accurately.

Sample: peripheral blood, taken from a patient treated with radiotherapy plus ipilimumab. This receptor was obtained from a human donor with non-small cell lung cancer who had a partial response to radiotherapy plus ipilimumab.

The CDR3 protein is CASIERESNTGELFF. The CDR3 DNA sequence: TGTGCCAGTATAGAACGGGAGTCGAACACCGGGGAGCTGTTTTTT. This chain joins TRBV19 and TRBJ2-2, with D perhaps matching TRBD2 (6 bases). Per germline, CDR1 LNHDA and CDR2 SQIVND (reference sequence). The CDR3 is 15 amino acids. V lost 7 bases and J lost 0, with 12 bases in between.